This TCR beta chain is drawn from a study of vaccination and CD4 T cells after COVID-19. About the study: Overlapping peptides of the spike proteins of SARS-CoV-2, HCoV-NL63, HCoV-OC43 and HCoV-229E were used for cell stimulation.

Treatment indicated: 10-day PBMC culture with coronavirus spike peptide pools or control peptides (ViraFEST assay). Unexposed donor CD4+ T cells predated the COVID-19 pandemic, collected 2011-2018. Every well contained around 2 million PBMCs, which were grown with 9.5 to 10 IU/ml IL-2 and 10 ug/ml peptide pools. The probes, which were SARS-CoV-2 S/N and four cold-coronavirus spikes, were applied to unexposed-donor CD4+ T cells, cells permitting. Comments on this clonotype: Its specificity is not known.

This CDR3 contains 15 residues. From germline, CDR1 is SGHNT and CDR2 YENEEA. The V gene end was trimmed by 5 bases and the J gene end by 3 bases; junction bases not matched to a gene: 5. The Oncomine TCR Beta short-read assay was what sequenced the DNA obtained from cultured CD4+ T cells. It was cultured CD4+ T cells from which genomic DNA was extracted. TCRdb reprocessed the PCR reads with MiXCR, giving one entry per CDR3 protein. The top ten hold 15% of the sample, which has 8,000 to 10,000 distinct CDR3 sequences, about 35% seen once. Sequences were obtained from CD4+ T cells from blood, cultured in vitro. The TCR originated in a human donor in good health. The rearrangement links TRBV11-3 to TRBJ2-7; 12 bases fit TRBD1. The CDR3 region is CASSRGQGAGYEQYF. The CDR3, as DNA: TGTGCCAGCAGCAGGGGACAGGGGGCAGGCTACGAGCAGTACTTC.